Shown below are 27 T cell receptor beta chains from a single sample sequenced in a study of CD8 T cells in ankylosing spondylitis. General study points: The study identified a TCR beta motif of seven or eight highly homologous variants that appeared characteristic of ankylosing spondylitis blood.

From the 5' RACE reads, TCRdb called clonotypes with MiXCR, one entry per CDR3 protein. The table records about 340,000 distinct CDR3 sequences, approximately 8% of them present only once. Their cognate antigens are unknown. The sample taken for sequencing was blood, either unsorted or a sorted T cell fraction (not recorded which). These receptors were collected from a male donor with ankylosing spondylitis.

The table lists this clonotype with a few counts. The V gene is TRBV7-8, the J gene TRBJ2-7, with D tentatively TRBD2 (6 bases). Trimming cost V 4 bases and J 2 bases, with 12 bases left between them. The CDR3 sequence is 14 residues long. Germline CDR1 and CDR2: SGHVS and FQNEAQ. The CDR3: CASSSIWGAYEQYF. CDR3 coding DNA: TGTGCCAGCAGCTCCATCTGGGGGGCCTACGAGCAGTACTTC.

With regard to this clonotype: A much larger clone differs from this one at a single base, so this may be a read error. V usage is TRBV12-3 or TRBV12-4 and J usage is TRBJ1-6, with D perhaps matching TRBD1 (6 bases). Trimming left V 6 bases short and J 15 bases short, with 24 bases between. This CDR3 comprises 15 residues. The CDR3 spells CASSQTGLSRSLLHF. CDR3 coding DNA: TGTGCCAGCAGCCAAACAGGGCTCTCCCGTTCGCTCCTCCACTTT.

This clonotype was seen repeatedly, ten times or more. The chain has TRBV5-5 and TRBJ2-5, with D possibly called TRBD1 or TRBD2 (5 bases each). This CDR3 has 14 residues. Germline assignment: CDR1 SGHKS and CDR2 YYEKEE (reference sequence). V lost 0 bases and J 5 bases, leaving 11 bases between the germline ends. CDR3 residues: CASSLVSREETQYF. The CDR3 nucleotides read TGTGCCAGCAGCTTGGTATCCAGGGAGGAGACCCAGTACTTC.

In this sample, this clonotype turned up a few times. V and J are TRBV24-1 and TRBJ2-1; a weak D match, TRBD1 (5 bases). CDR3 length equals 14 residues. Looked up from germline, CDR1 is KGHDR and CDR2 is SFDVKD. Trimming removed 1 base at V and 10 bases at J, with 13 bases between. In nucleotides, the CDR3 is TGTGCCACCAGTGATTTCCTTCTTGGGGCGGAGCAGTTCTTC. Translation: CATSDFLLGAEQFF.

This clonotype was seen ten or more times. The genes are TRBV11-1 and TRBJ2-1; D not resolved. The CDR3 has 12 residues. Germline assignment: CDR1 SGHAT and CDR2 FQDESV (reference sequence). V lost 3 bases and J 7 bases, leaving 7 bases between the germline ends. Here the CDR3 reads CASSFSVNEQFF. DNA for the CDR3: TGTGCCAGCAGCTTTTCAGTTAATGAGCAGTTCTTC.

The chain couples TRBV7-6 to TRBJ2-1, with a weak D call TRBD2 (6 bases). V was shortened by 5 bases and J by 5 bases, with 19 bases between the two germline ends. The CDR3 sequence is 16 residues long. Germline V lookup: CDR1 SGHVS, CDR2 FNYEAQ. As DNA, the CDR3 is TGTGCCAGCAGCCCGCGTTTATCCGGGAGTAACAATGAGCAGTTCTTC. Amino acid sequence: CASSPRLSGSNNEQFF.

The rearrangement joins TRBV6-6 to TRBJ2-3; the D is unclear. The CDR3 totals 13 residues. V lost 10 bases and J 4 bases, leaving 15 bases between the germline ends. Germline V CDR1 and CDR2: MNHNY, SVGAGI (reference sequence). CDR3: CAILRGWADTQYF. The DNA of the CDR3 is TGTGCCATTCTGAGAGGATGGGCAGATACGCAGTATTTT.

The table lists this clonotype with a few counts. The rearrangement links TRBV7-9 to TRBJ2-7; no clear D gene. V was clipped by 6 bases and J by 2 bases, with 8 bases between them. Per the germline V gene, CDR1 is SEHNR and CDR2 is FQNEAQ (reference sequence). This CDR3 is 12 amino acids long. CDR3 protein: CASSIGPYEQYF. As DNA, the CDR3 is TGTGCCAGCAGTATCGGGCCCTACGAGCAGTACTTC.

This clonotype was detected many times. DNA of the CDR3: TGTGCCAGCAGTTACCCGGGACAGGGGAATTCACCCCTCCACTTT. Translation gives CASSYPGQGNSPLHF. The genes are TRBV6-5 and TRBJ1-6; the match to TRBD1 covers 10 bases. Germline CDR1 and CDR2: MNHEY and SVGAGI. With V trimmed by 2 bases and J by 7 bases, 2 bases remained unmatched. The CDR3 loop spans 15 amino acids.

This clonotype was seen only a few times. The V and J genes are TRBV4-3 and TRBJ2-7; no clear D. V gave up 0 bases and J gave up 3 bases, with 12 bases separating them. CDR1 is LGHNA, CDR2 YSLEER, per germline. The CDR3 totals 15 residues. The CDR3 DNA reads as TGCGCCAGCAGCCAAGATCGGTGGCAGATCTACGAGCAGTACTTC. It is translated as CASSQDRWQIYEQYF.

V and J are TRBV4-3 and TRBJ2-2; 7 positions agree with TRBD2. V lost 4 bases to trimming and J lost 3 bases; unmatched junction nucleotides: 20. CDR1 and CDR2 from the germline V gene are LGHNA and YSLEER. The CDR3 is 20 residues long. This CDR3 is CASSPAGGPRGSYDTGELFF. For the CDR3, the DNA is TGCGCCAGCAGCCCAGCCGGGGGTCCCCGCGGGAGTTACGACACCGGGGAGCTGTTTTTT.

The chain employs TRBV12-3 or TRBV12-4 and TRBJ1-5, with D possibly TRBD1 on 5 matching bases. The germline V and J ends were trimmed by 3 bases and 3 bases, with 18 bases remaining between them. The CDR3 extends over 17 amino acids. CDR3 coding DNA: TGTGCCAGCAGTTTTGAGTTAGGGACCGGGCACAATCAGCCCCAGCATTTT. Its translation: CASSFELGTGHNQPQHF.

This clonotype has a handful of counts. The chain carries TRBV9 and TRBJ2-5; 8 bases map to TRBD2. This CDR3 is 15 amino acids long. The trim removed 0 bases at V and 5 bases at J, leaving 6 bases unmatched. CDR1 and CDR2 (germline): SGDLS, YYNGEE. Written as DNA, the CDR3 is TGTGCCAGCAGCGTAGGTGTCGGGGGGGTGGAGACCCAGTACTTC. This encodes CASSVGVGGVETQYF.

The chain uses TRBV6-2 or TRBV6-3 and TRBJ1-2; no reliable D call. The CDR3 spans 14 residues. V was pared by 0 bases and J by 7 bases, with 12 bases between. Germline CDR1 MNHEY, CDR2 SVGEGT. The CDR3 region is CASSYSRVESGYTF. As DNA, the CDR3 is TGTGCCAGCAGTTACTCGAGGGTCGAGAGTGGCTACACCTTC.

This clonotype showed up just a few times. This chain uses TRBV7-9 with TRBJ2-5, with a possible D match to TRBD2 (6 bases). Trimming cost V 0 bases and J 3 bases, with 11 bases left between them. This CDR3 spans 15 amino acids. Germline CDR1 SEHNR, CDR2 FQNEAQ (reference sequence). The CDR3 DNA follows: TGTGCCAGCAGCTTAGCGGGACTTTCGGAAGAGACCCAGTACTTC. It translates to CASSLAGLSEETQYF. Combining the CDR3 with reference TRBV7-9 and TRBJ2-5 gives the whole variable domain DTGVSQNPRHKITKRGQNVTFRCDPISEHNRLYWYRQTLGQGPEFLTYFQNEAQLEKSRLLSDRFSAERPKGSFSTLEIQRTEQGDSAMYLCASSLAGLSEETQYFGPGTRLLVL.

This chain uses TRBV4-1 with TRBJ2-1, with D hard to call. The CDR3 is 16 residues long. The V and J ends lost 0 bases and 2 bases respectively, with 11 bases between them. Germline V gene data show CDR1 as MGHRA and CDR2 as YSYEKL. CDR3 residues: CASSQEEVNPYNEQFF. The CDR3 DNA follows: TGCGCCAGCAGCCAAGAAGAGGTAAATCCCTACAATGAGCAGTTCTTC.

The chain couples TRBV12-3 or TRBV12-4 to TRBJ2-3, with 13 bases that match TRBD2. There are 17 residues in the CDR3. V dropped 6 bases and J dropped 4; count of bases not matched to a gene: 10. The CDR3 sequence: CASSQGLAGARADTQYF. CDR3 in DNA: TGTGCCAGCAGCCAAGGACTAGCGGGAGCTCGCGCAGATACGCAGTATTTT.

The chain joins TRBV15 to TRBJ1-5; 7 nucleotides match TRBD1. Germline values: CDR1 LNHNV, CDR2 YYDKDF (reference sequence). With 3 bases clipped from V and 2 bases from J, the junction kept 10 bases outside the gene matches. CDR3 length equals 17 residues. The CDR3 nucleotides are TGTGCCACCAGCAGTCCCTACCCTGGACAGGGCAATCAGCCCCAGCATTTT. It encodes CATSSPYPGQGNQPQHF.

Only a few counts were recorded for this clonotype. The rearrangement joins TRBV29-1 to TRBJ2-7; the match to TRBD2 covers 9 bases. The germline gives CDR1 SQVTM, CDR2 ANQGSEA. With V trimmed by 5 bases and J by 6 bases, 8 bases remained unmatched. The CDR3 runs to 13 residues. The CDR3 DNA reads TGCAGCGTTAGACAAGCGGGAGGCTCCGAGCAGTACTTC. Residues: CSVRQAGGSEQYF.

This clonotype has ten or more counts. The genes are TRBV3-1 and TRBJ2-1; D may match TRBD1 or TRBD2 (6 bases each). There are 15 residues in the CDR3. Between the trimmed V and J ends, which lost 1 base and 15 bases, there was a span of 22 bases. Per the germline V gene, CDR1 is LGHDT and CDR2 is YNNKEL (reference sequence). CDR3 nucleotide sequence: TGTGCCAGCAGCCAAGGGTCAGGGGTGGAAAGGGGGGTGTTCTTC. As protein: CASSQGSGVERGVFF.

V and J are TRBV6-2 or TRBV6-3 and TRBJ1-1; D remains unclear. The CDR3 runs to 13 residues. V was clipped by 6 bases and J by 2 bases, with 10 bases between them. Germline lookup yields CDR1 MNHEY and CDR2 SVGEGT. This chain's CDR3 is CASSAVVNTEAFF. In DNA form, the CDR3 reads TGTGCCAGCAGCGCCGTCGTCAACACTGAAGCTTTCTTT.

Ten or more counts support this clonotype. J is TRBJ2-2 and V is TRBV29-1, with D unclear. Trimming removed 4 bases at V and 0 bases at J, with 9 bases between. Germline-derived CDR1 and CDR2 are SQVTM and ANQGSEA. The CDR3 loop spans 14 amino acids. The CDR3 DNA follows: TGCAGCGTTGCGGTTATTTCGAACACCGGGGAGCTGTTTTTT. Protein product: CSVAVISNTGELFF.

The sample holds many counts of this clonotype. The rearrangement joins TRBV29-1 to TRBJ2-7, with 10 bases aligning to TRBD2. Germline V gene data show CDR1 as SQVTM and CDR2 as ANQGSEA. V gave up 4 bases and J gave up 7 bases; unmatched junction bases: 7. This CDR3 is 13 amino acids long. The CDR3 bases are TGCAGCGTTGGGACTAGCGGTATGGGAGAGCAGTACTTC. Translation gives CSVGTSGMGEQYF.

This clonotype was seen at least ten times. This chain uses TRBV2 with TRBJ1-2; tentatively, D is TRBD1 (5 bases). The V gene's germline CDR1 is SNHLY and CDR2 FYNNEI. The CDR3 covers 13 residues. V lost 1 base and J lost 7, with 10 bases in between. The CDR3 here is CASSEVGGLGYTF. The DNA of the CDR3 is TGTGCCAGCAGTGAAGTCGGGGGACTTGGCTACACCTTC.

This clonotype was observed at least ten times. The chain employs TRBV7-7 and TRBJ1-1; D not resolved. CDR3 length: 13 residues. The V gene's germline CDR1 is SSHAT and CDR2 FNYEAQ (reference sequence). The V end was cut by 2 bases, the J end by 4 bases, with 8 bases between. In nucleotides, the CDR3 is TGTGCCAGCAGCTTACAGGAATTCACTGAAGCTTTCTTT. Its protein is CASSLQEFTEAFF.

This clonotype was observed many times. The chain links TRBV5-4 to TRBJ1-2; TRBD1 aligns across 7 bases. CDR1 and CDR2 (germline): SGHNT, YYREEE (reference sequence). V lost 3 bases and J lost 7; bases outside the gene matches: 3. This CDR3 comprises 12 residues. CDR3 sequence (DNA): TGTGCCAGCAGCTCAGGGGGGACTGGCTACACCTTC. It translates to CASSSGGTGYTF.

The chain couples TRBV5-1 to TRBJ2-7; 10 bases line up with TRBD1. This CDR3 spans 14 amino acids. V dropped 2 bases and J dropped 6; count of bases not matched to a gene: 5. Germline CDR1 SGHRS, CDR2 YFSETQ. CDR3 amino acids: CASSFRDRGAEQYF. The CDR3 nucleotides are TGCGCCAGCAGCTTCCGGGACAGGGGTGCCGAGCAGTACTTC. Complete variable domain (other parts from reference TRBV5-1 and TRBJ2-7): KAGVTQTPRYLIKTRGQQVTLSCSPISGHRSVSWYQQTPGQGLQFLFEYFSETQRNKGNFPGRFSGRQFSNSRSEMNVSTLELGDSALYLCASSFRDRGAEQYFGPGTRLTVT.